These 7 T cell receptor beta chains were sequenced from one sample in a study of neoadjuvant nivolumab and ipilimumab in lung cancer. Profiling relied on immunoSEQ multiplex PCR, and the TCRdb table lists in-frame clones only, not all of them. The sample has more than 15,000 clones; almost 80% are singletons. The sample in question was tumor tissue, obtained after neoadjuvant nivolumab, alone or with ipilimumab, at or shortly before surgery. The receptors stem from an adult with non-small cell lung cancer.

The V gene is TRBV6-1, the J gene TRBJ1-4; D possibly corresponds to TRBD1 (6 bases). The CDR3 is made up of 14 amino acids. Germline V gene sequence: CDR1 MNHNS, CDR2 SASEGT. Trimming cost V 7 bases and J 7 bases, with 16 bases left between them. The CDR3 loop reads CASKKGRGSEKLFF. CDR3 nucleotides: TGTGCCAGCAAAAAGGGCAGGGGAAGTGAAAAACTGTTTTTT.

The chain uses TRBV9 and TRBJ1-6; D is possibly TRBD1 (5 bases). This CDR3 comprises 16 residues. Trimming left V 2 bases short and J 12 bases short, with 21 bases between. Germline CDR1 and CDR2: SGDLS and YYNGEE. CDR3 loop: CASSVQGAAGVGPLHF. As DNA, the CDR3 is TGTGCCAGCAGCGTCCAAGGGGCAGCCGGGGTTGGACCCCTCCACTTT.

The chain recombines TRBV4-3 with TRBJ2-1, with 13 bases matching TRBD2. Germline values: CDR1 LGHNA, CDR2 YSLEER. The CDR3 is made up of 16 amino acids. V dropped 4 bases and J dropped 3; count of bases not matched to a gene: 3. As DNA, the CDR3 is TGCGCCAGCAGCCGTCGACTAGCGGGGGGCTACAATGAGCAGTTCTTC. Translated, it gives CASSRRLAGGYNEQFF.

This clone was detected a few times. CDR3 nucleotide sequence: TGTGCCAGCAGTGGAAGTGGCAGAATGAACACTGAAGCTTTCTTT. Protein product: CASSGSGRMNTEAFF. The rearrangement links TRBV6-5 to TRBJ1-1; unclear D gene. Looked up from germline, CDR1 is MNHEY and CDR2 is SVGAGI. This CDR3 region has 15 residues. V was pared by 5 bases and J by 0 bases, with 13 bases between.

The J gene is TRBJ1-2, the V gene TRBV5-1; D may be TRBD1 (5 bases). This CDR3 has 14 residues. Germline values: CDR1 SGHRS, CDR2 YFSETQ. V was shortened by 0 bases and J by 4 bases, with 10 bases between the two germline ends. CDR3 nucleotide sequence: TGCGCCAGCAGCTTGGACGGACACCTCTATGGCTACACCTTC. As protein: CASSLDGHLYGYTF. The full variable domain, its missing parts supplied by reference TRBV5-1 and TRBJ1-2, is KAGVTQTPRYLIKTRGQQVTLSCSPISGHRSVSWYQQTPGQGLQFLFEYFSETQRNKGNFPGRFSGRQFSNSRSEMNVSTLELGDSALYLCASSLDGHLYGYTFGSGTRLTVV.

This clone was counted a few times. This chain links TRBV5-1 with TRBJ1-1, with D uncertain. The CDR3 totals 15 residues. Germline V lookup: CDR1 SGHRS, CDR2 YFSETQ. Deletions cut 4 bases from V and 0 bases from J, with 13 bases between. Here the CDR3 reads CASSLLDPMNTEAFF. Here the CDR3 DNA reads TGCGCCAGCAGCCTTCTGGACCCCATGAACACTGAAGCTTTCTTT.

The rearrangement joins TRBV6-1 to TRBJ1-4; TRBD1 matches at 9 bases. V shed 3 bases, J shed 3 bases, and the junction held 2 bases outside the gene matches. This CDR3 has 15 residues. Germline V CDR1 and CDR2: MNHNS, SASEGT. CDR3 sequence (DNA): TGTGCCAGCAGTGAGGGACAGGGACCTAATGAAAAACTGTTTTTT. It specifies CASSEGQGPNEKLFF.